This entry lists 10 T cell receptor beta chains sequenced from one sample in a study of vaccination effects on CD4 cells after COVID-19. Clones were read by immunoSEQ multiplex PCR, and TCRdb kept only the in-frame ones, dropping some. The sample has around 79,000 clones, around four fifths seen once; the top ten hold under 2%. ViraFEST expansion of antigen-specific CD4+ T cells with viral peptide pools preceded sequencing. After roughly 9 days in culture, the CD4+ T cells were isolated. These receptors are not linked to any known antigen. Sequences were derived from CD4+ T cells from PBMCs cultured with HCoV-229E spike peptides, sampled before COVID-19 vaccination. The receptors here all came from a human donor who received a COVID-19 vaccine.

This clone was seen once. The chain couples TRBV27 to TRBJ1-6; D uncertain. The CDR3 runs to 14 residues. The ends were cut back, 7 bases at V and 5 bases at J, with 12 bases in the middle. In germline, CDR1 is MNHEY, CDR2 SMNVEV (reference sequence). The CDR3: CASTPHGNNSPLHF. As DNA, the CDR3 is TGTGCCAGCACACCCCACGGGAATAATTCACCCCTCCACTTT.

The rearrangement uses TRBV28 and TRBJ2-7; D unresolved. From germline, CDR1 is MDHEN and CDR2 SYDVKM. Trimming shortened V by 4 bases and J by 6 bases, and 13 bases separated the two germline ends. The CDR3 runs to 13 residues. The CDR3 nucleotides read TGTGCCAGCAGTTCAACGGGCTTGGCCGAGCAGTACGTC. This encodes CASSSTGLAEQYV.

The chain links TRBV18 to TRBJ2-1; D ambiguous. The CDR3 extends over 13 amino acids. The V gene's germline CDR1 is KGHSH and CDR2 LQKENI. The V end was cut by 6 bases, the J end by 5 bases, with 11 bases between. CDR3 sequence reads: CASSLDRNNEQFF. CDR3 DNA: TGTGCCAGCTCGTTGGACCGGAACAATGAGCAGTTCTTC.

This chain links TRBV6-5 with TRBJ2-7; 9 positions agree with TRBD1. CDR1 MNHEY and CDR2 SVGAGI come from the germline V gene. There are 15 residues in the CDR3. Trimming cost V 6 bases and J 8 bases; bases outside gene matches: 14. The CDR3 coding sequence is TGTGCCAGCAGCAAGTCCCGGGACAGGGAGTATAAGCAGTACGTC. It yields the protein CASSKSRDREYKQYV.

The chain links TRBV2 to TRBJ2-4, with D unclear. CDR1 is SNHLY, CDR2 FYNNEI, per germline. CDR3 size: 12 residues. V dropped 6 bases and J dropped 6 bases, with 9 bases sitting between them. Written as DNA, the CDR3 is TGTGCCAGCAGGGACGGAAGAAACATTCAGTACTTC. Its protein product is CASRDGRNIQYF.

CDR3: CASRTTGLINTEAFF. The CDR3 bases are TGTGCCAGCAGAACGACAGGGCTCATTAACACTGAAGCTTTCTTT. V and J are TRBV27 and TRBJ1-1; 7 bases fit TRBD1. From germline, CDR1 is MNHEY and CDR2 SMNVEV (reference sequence). The CDR3 has 15 amino acids. Germline trimming cut 6 bases from V and 2 bases from J; bases unmatched to any gene: 9.

J is TRBJ2-3 and V is TRBV19; TRBD2 matches 8 bases. The ends lost 8 bases at V and 5 bases at J; junction bases unmatched: 6. The CDR3 loop spans 13 amino acids. Per germline, CDR1 LNHDA and CDR2 SQIVND (reference sequence). Here the CDR3 reads CASSSGGRDTQYF. In DNA, the CDR3 is TGTGCCAGTTCAAGCGGGGGTCGAGATACGCAGTATTTT.

The chain carries TRBV21-1 and TRBJ2-7; the D call TRBD1 from the table was never checked on the DNA. TRBV21-1 is flagged as a pseudogene. The length of the CDR3 is 15 residues. Here the CDR3 reads CASSKGQVSSYEQYV. In DNA, the CDR3 is TGTGCCAGCAGCAAAGGGCAGGTAAGCTCCTACGAGCAGTACGTC.

This clone was seen only a few times. V is TRBV5-1 and J is TRBJ2-5; D perhaps matches TRBD1 (5 bases). V dropped 4 bases and J dropped 3 bases, with 13 bases sitting between them. Germline CDR1 is SGHRS and CDR2 is YFSETQ. There are 14 residues in the CDR3. Written as DNA, the CDR3 is TGCGCCAGCAGCCAGGGTCATCACGAAGAGACCCAGTACTTC. The encoded protein is CASSQGHHEETQYF.

The rearrangement joins TRBV5-1 to TRBJ2-1, with TRBD2 matching over 9 bases. Trimming removed 1 base from V and 9 bases from J; junction bases left unmatched: 5. The CDR3 consists of 14 residues. Germline V CDR1 and CDR2: SGHRS, YFSETQ. CDR3 region: CASSLKGLAFEQFF. The CDR3 nucleotides are TGCGCCAGCAGCTTGAAGGGACTAGCATTTGAGCAGTTCTTC.